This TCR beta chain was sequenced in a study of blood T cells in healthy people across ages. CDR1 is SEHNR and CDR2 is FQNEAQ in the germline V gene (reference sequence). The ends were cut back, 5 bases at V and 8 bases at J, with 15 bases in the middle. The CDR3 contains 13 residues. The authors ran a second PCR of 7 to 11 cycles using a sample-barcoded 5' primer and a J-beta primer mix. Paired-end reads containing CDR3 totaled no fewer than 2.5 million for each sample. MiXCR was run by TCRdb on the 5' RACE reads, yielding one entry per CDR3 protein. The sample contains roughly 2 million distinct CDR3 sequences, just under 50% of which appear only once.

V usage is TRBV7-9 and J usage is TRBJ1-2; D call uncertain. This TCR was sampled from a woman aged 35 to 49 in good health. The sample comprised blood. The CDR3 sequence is CASSLTKVGGYTF. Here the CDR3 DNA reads TGTGCCAGCAGCCTAACCAAGGTGGGCGGCTACACCTTC.